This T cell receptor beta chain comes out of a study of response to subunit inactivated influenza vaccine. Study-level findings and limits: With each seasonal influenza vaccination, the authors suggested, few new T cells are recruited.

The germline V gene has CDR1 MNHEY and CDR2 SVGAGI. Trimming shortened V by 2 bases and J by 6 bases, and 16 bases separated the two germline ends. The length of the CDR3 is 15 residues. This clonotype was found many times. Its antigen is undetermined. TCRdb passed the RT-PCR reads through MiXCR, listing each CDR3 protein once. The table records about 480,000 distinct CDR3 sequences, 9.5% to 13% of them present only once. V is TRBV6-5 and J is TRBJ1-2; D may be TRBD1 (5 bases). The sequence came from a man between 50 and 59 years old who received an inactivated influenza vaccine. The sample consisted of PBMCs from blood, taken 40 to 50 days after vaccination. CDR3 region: CASSYADGAQDGYTF. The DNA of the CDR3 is TGTGCCAGCAGTTACGCAGACGGGGCGCAGGATGGCTACACCTTC.